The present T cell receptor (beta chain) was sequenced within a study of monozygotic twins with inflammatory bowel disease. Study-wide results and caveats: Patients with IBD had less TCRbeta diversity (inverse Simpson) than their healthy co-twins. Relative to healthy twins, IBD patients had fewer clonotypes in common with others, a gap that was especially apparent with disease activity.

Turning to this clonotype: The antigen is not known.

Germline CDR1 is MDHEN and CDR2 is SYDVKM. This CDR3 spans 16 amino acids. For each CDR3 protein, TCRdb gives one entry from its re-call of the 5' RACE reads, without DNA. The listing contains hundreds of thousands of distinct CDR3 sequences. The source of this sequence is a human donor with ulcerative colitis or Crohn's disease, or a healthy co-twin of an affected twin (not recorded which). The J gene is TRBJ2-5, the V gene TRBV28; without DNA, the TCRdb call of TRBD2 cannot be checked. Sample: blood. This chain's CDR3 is CASSPAGLAGEQTQYF.